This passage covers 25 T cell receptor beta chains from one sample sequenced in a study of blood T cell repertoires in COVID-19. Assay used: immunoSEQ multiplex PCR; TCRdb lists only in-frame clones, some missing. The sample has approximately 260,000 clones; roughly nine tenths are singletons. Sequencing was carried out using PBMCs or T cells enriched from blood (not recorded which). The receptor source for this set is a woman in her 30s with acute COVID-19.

This chain's CDR3 is CAGNYRDRASYGYTF. The CDR3 DNA reads TGTGCCGGAAACTACCGGGACAGGGCCTCCTATGGCTACACCTTC. This chain links TRBV28 with TRBJ1-2; 9 nucleotides match TRBD1. Looked up from germline, CDR1 is MDHEN and CDR2 is SYDVKM. This CDR3 region has 15 residues. The trim removed 11 bases at V and 4 bases at J, leaving 14 bases unmatched.

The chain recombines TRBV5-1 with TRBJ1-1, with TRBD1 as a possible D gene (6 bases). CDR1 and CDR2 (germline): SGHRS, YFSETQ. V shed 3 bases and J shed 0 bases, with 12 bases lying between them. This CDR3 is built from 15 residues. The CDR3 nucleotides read TGCGCCAGCAGCTCGGTTGGGACACTGAACACTGAAGCTTTCTTT. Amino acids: CASSSVGTLNTEAFF.

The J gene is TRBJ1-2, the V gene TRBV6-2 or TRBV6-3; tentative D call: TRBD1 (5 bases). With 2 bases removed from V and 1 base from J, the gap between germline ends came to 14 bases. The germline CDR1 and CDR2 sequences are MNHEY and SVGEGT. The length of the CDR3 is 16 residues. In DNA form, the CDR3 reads TGTGCCAGCAGTTACGACGAGCAGGGCCTTAACTATGGCTACACCTTC. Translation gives CASSYDEQGLNYGYTF.

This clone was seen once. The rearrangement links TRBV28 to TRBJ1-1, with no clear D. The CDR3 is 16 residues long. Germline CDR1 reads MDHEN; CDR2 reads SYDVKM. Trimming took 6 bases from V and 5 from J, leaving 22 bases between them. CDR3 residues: CASSSTSAAGRTEAFF. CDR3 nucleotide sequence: TGTGCCAGCAGCTCTACGAGTGCCGCGGGGAGGACTGAAGCTTTCTTT. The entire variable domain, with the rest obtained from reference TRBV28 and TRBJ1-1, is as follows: DVKVTQSSRYLVKRTGEKVFLECVQDMDHENMFWYRQDPGLGLRLIYFSYDVKMKEKGDIPEGYSVSREKKERFSLILESASTNQTSMYLCASSSTSAAGRTEAFFGQGTRLTVV.

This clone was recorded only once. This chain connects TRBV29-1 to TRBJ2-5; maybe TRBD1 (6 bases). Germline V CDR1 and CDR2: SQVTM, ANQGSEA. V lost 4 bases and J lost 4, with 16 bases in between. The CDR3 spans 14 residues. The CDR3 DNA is TGCAGCGTTGTGGGTCAGGGGCAGAGAGAGACCCAGTACTTC. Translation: CSVVGQGQRETQYF.

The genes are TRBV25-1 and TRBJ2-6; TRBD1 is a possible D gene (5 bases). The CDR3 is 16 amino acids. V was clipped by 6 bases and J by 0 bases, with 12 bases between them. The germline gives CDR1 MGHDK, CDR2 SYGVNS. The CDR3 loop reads CASRAGQSSGANVLTF. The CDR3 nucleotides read TGTGCCAGCAGAGCAGGGCAAAGCTCTGGGGCCAACGTCCTGACTTTC. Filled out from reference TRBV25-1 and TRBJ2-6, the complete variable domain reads EADIYQTPRYLVIGTGKKITLECSQTMGHDKMYWYQQDPGMELHLIHYSYGVNSTEKGDLSSESTVSRIRTEHFPLTLESARPSHTSQYLCASRAGQSSGANVLTFGAGSRLTVL.

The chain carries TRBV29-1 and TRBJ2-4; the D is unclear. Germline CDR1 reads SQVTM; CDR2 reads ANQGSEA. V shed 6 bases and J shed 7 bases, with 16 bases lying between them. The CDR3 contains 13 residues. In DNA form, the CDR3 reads TGCAGCGTGGGCCATAGCCCCGGGAACATTCAGTACTTC. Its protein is CSVGHSPGNIQYF.

CDR3 DNA sequence: TGTGCCAGCAGTTCCTCGACAGGGGAAGTAGACTATGGCTACACCTTC. Its translation is CASSSSTGEVDYGYTF. The chain carries TRBV27 and TRBJ1-2, with TRBD1 matching 8 bases. The CDR3 extends over 16 amino acids. With V trimmed by 4 bases and J by 3 bases, 10 bases remained unmatched. Germline V gene lookup returns CDR1 MNHEY and CDR2 SMNVEV (reference sequence).

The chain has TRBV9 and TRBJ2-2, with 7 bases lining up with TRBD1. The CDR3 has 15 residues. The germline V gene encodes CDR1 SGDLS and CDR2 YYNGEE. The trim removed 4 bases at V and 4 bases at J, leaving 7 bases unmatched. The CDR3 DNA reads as TGTGCCAGCAGCCCTCGACAGGGTAGCACCGGGGAGCTGTTTTTT. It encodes CASSPRQGSTGELFF.

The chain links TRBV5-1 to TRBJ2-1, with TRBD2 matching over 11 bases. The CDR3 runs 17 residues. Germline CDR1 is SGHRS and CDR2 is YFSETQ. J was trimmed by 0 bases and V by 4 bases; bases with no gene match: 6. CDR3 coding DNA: TGCGCCAGCAGCGGGGGCCTAGCGGGAGGCTCCTACAATGAGCAGTTCTTC. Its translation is CASSGGLAGGSYNEQFF.

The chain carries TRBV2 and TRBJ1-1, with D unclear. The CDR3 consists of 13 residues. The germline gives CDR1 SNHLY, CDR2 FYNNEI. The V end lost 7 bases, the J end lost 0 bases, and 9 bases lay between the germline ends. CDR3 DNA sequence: TGTGCCAGCACGAATAGCATGAACACTGAAGCTTTCTTT. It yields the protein CASTNSMNTEAFF.

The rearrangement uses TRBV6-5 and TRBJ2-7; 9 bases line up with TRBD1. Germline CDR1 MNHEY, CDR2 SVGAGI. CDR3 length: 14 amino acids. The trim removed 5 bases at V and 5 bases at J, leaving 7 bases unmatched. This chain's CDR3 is CASSTRQGGNEQYF. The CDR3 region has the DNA TGTGCCAGCAGTACCAGACAGGGGGGCAACGAGCAGTACTTC.

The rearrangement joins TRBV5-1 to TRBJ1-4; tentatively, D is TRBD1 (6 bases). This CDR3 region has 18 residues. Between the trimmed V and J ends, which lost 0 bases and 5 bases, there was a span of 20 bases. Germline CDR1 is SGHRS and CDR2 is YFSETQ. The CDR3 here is CASSLGTVTEVPNEKLFF. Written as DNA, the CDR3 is TGCGCCAGCAGCTTGGGGACAGTCACAGAGGTTCCAAATGAAAAACTGTTTTTT.

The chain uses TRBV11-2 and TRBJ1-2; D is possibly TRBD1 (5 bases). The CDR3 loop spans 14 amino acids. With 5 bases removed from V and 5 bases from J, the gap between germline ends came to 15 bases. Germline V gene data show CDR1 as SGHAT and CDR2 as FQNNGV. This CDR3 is CASSDYTGRYGYTF. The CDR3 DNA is TGTGCCAGCAGCGATTATACAGGACGGTATGGCTACACCTTC.

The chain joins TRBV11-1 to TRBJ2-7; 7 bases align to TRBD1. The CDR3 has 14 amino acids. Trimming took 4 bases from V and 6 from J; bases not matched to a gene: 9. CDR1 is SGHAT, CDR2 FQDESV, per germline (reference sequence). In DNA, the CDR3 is TGTGCCAGCAGCTCAGTACAGGGGAACGGCGAGCAGTACTTC. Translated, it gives CASSSVQGNGEQYF.

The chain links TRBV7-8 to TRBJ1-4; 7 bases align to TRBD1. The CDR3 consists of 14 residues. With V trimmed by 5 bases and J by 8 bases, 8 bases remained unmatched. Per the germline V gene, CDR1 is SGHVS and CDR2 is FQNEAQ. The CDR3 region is CASSRNRGSEKLFF. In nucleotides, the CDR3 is TGTGCCAGCAGCCGAAACAGGGGTTCGGAAAAACTGTTTTTT.

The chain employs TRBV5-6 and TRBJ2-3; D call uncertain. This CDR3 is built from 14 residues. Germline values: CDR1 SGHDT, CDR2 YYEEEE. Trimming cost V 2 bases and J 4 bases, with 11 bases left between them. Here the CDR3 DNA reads TGTGCCAGCAGCTTTGGGCCGGTGTCAGATACGCAGTATTTT. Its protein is CASSFGPVSDTQYF. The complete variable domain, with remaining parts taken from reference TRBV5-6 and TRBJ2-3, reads DAGVTQSPTHLIKTRGQQVTLRCSPKSGHDTVSWYQQALGQGPQFIFQYYEEEERQRGNFPDRFSGHQFPNYSSELNVNALLLGDSALYLCASSFGPVSDTQYFGPGTRLTVL.

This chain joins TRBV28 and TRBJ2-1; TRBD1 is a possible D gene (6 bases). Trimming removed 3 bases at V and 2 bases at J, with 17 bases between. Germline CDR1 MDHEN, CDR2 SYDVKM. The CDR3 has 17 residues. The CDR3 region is CASSFPSGQRTYNEQFF. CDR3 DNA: TGTGCCAGCAGTTTCCCGTCGGGACAAAGGACCTACAATGAGCAGTTCTTC.

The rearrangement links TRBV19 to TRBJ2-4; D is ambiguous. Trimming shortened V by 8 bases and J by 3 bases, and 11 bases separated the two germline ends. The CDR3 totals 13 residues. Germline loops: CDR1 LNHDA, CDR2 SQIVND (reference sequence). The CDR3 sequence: CASLAENKNIQYF. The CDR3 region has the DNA TGTGCCAGTTTGGCGGAAAACAAAAACATTCAGTACTTC.

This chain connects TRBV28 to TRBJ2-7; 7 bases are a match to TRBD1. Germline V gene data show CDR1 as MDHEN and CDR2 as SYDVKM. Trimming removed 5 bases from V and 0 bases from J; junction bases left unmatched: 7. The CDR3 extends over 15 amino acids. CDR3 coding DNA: TGTGCCAGCAGTGAAACCGGGACAGTCTCCTACGAGCAGTACTTC. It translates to CASSETGTVSYEQYF.

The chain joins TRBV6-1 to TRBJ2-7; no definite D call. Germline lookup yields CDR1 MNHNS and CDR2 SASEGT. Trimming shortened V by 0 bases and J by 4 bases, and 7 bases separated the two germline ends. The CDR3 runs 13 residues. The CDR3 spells CASSEAFGYEQYF. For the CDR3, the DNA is TGTGCCAGCAGTGAAGCCTTCGGGTACGAGCAGTACTTC.

The CDR3 protein is CASSDSDRENRDEQFF. Here the CDR3 DNA reads TGTGCCAGCAGTGATTCGGACAGGGAAAATAGAGATGAGCAGTTCTTC. The chain uses TRBV2 and TRBJ2-1; TRBD1 matches at 8 bases. CDR3 size: 16 residues. CDR1 and CDR2 (germline): SNHLY, FYNNEI. The V gene end was trimmed by 3 bases and the J gene end by 8 bases; junction bases not matched to a gene: 12.

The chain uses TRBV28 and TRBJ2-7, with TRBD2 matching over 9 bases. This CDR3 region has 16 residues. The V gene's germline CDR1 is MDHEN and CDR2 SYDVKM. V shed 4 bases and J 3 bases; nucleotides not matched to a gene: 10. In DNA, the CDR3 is TGTGCCAGCAGTTCCCCCCGGCTAGCGGGGCTCTACGAGCAGTACTTC. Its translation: CASSSPRLAGLYEQYF.

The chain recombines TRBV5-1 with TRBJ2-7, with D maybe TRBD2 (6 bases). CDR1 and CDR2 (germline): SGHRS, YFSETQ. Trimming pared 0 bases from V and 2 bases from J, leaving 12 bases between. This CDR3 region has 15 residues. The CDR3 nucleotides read TGCGCCAGCAGCTTGGTTGCGGGGACCACCTACGAGCAGTACTTC. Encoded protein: CASSLVAGTTYEQYF.

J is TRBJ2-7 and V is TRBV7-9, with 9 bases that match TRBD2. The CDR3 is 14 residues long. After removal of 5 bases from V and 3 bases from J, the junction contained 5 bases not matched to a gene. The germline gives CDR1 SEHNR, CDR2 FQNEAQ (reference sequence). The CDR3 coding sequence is TGTGCCAGCAGCGCTAGCGGGGAGAGCTACGAGCAGTACTTC. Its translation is CASSASGESYEQYF.